This T cell receptor (beta chain) was identified during a study of chemoradiotherapy in HPV16-positive cancers. TCRdb's copy holds only in-frame clones and misses some; the assay was immunoSEQ multiplex PCR. This sample has about 14,000 clones; more than 75% occur once, and the top ten carry approximately 2.6%. The germline CDR1 and CDR2 sequences are SGHTS and YDEGEE. The germline V and J ends were trimmed by 4 bases and 5 bases, with 7 bases remaining between them. The CDR3 covers 12 residues. Here the sequenced sample was blood, taken from a patient who underwent chemoradiotherapy. This sequence was found in a human donor with HPV-associated anogenital cancer. V gene TRBV5-8 combines with J gene TRBJ2-1, with D unclear. The CDR3 DNA reads as TGTGCCAGCAGCCCCCCTAACAATGAGCAGTTCTTC. It codes for CASSPPNNEQFF. The complete variable domain, with remaining parts taken from reference TRBV5-8 and TRBJ2-1, reads EAGVTQSPTHLIKTRGQQATLRCSPISGHTSVYWYQQALGLGLQFLLWYDEGEERNRGNFPPRFSGRQFPNYSSELNVNALELEDSALYLCASSPPNNEQFFGPGTRLTVL.